The source of this TCR beta chain is a study of CD8 T cells in ankylosing spondylitis. Comment on this clonotype: Its antigen is as yet unknown.

Broader study findings: Reportedly, disease-linked clones are significantly enriched in ankylosing spondylitis patients' matched synovial fluid.

The germline V gene has CDR1 DFQATT and CDR2 SNEGSKA (reference sequence). The V gene end was trimmed by 0 bases and the J gene end by 3 bases; junction bases not matched to a gene: 10. This CDR3 region has 16 residues. Molecular-barcoded quantitative 5'-RACE produced these TCR beta libraries. TCRdb ran MiXCR on the 5' RACE reads and lists one entry per CDR3 protein. Here the sample spans approximately 31,000 distinct CDR3 sequences, less than 40% being singletons. The chain employs TRBV20-1 and TRBJ2-7; TRBD2 matches at 8 bases. This sequence was found in a male donor with ankylosing spondylitis. The sequenced material came from synovial fluid, either unsorted or a sorted T cell fraction (not recorded which). The CDR3 region has the DNA TGCAGTGCTAGAGAAACCCCGGGACTAGACCTCTACGAGCAGTACTTC. This codes for CSARETPGLDLYEQYF.